Listed below are T cell receptor beta chains from one sample, sequenced in a study of cytomegalovirus exposure and HLA in healthy donors. The method was immunoSEQ multiplex PCR; TCRdb's version includes in-frame clones alone and lacks a portion of them. In the table there are about 160,000 clones, about 80% of which are singletons. Sample: PBMCs. The receptor set was obtained from a man aged 25-40 years in good health and CMV-seropositive. CDR3s include the opening cysteine and the closing phenylalanine or tryptophan. Clone size, where shown, is once, few, many, or a class for clones that have expanded.

j_call,clone_size,v_call,cdr3_length,cdr3_aa
TRBJ2-7,NA,TRBV6-1,14,CASRRETGGYEQYF
TRBJ1-4,NA,TRBV6-1,15,CASSKRESANEKLFF
TRBJ2-3,NA,TRBV5-1,15,CASSPGTSGGITQYF
TRBJ2-7,NA,TRBV4-3,17,CASSQDKGTGDSYEQYF
TRBJ2-2,NA,TRBV11-2,16,CASSTRTGGLTGELFF
TRBJ1-1,NA,TRBV5-1,12,CARYTGDTEAFF
TRBJ2-5,NA,TRBV30,14,CASTDVAGRETQYF
TRBJ2-7,once,TRBV9,15,CASSEGAGNLYEQYF
TRBJ1-1,NA,TRBV6-5,14,CASRPGGRVTEAFF
TRBJ1-4,NA,TRBV4-2,16,CASSHGDRAGGEKLFF